This TCR beta chain derives from a study of T cell repertoires in cytomegalovirus infection. With respect to this clonotype: Its cognate antigen is unknown.

The CDR3 sequence is 15 residues long. Germline V gene lookup returns CDR1 MNHEY and CDR2 SMNVEV (reference sequence). After removal of 5 bases from V and 4 bases from J, the junction contained 8 bases not matched to a gene. Each CDR3 protein gets one entry after TCRdb re-called the reads with MiXCR. The sample carries some 560,000 distinct CDR3 sequences, over 35% recorded once. The sequence derives from a human donor in good health (CMV status not recorded). Some clones in this sample may be carry-over from other donors' samples. Source: cultured PBMCs, taken from culture after CMV antigen stimulation. V is TRBV27 and J is TRBJ1-2; 9 bases match TRBD1. CDR3 sequence reads: CASSPRTGAGYGYTF. In nucleotides, the CDR3 is TGTGCCAGCAGTCCCCGGACAGGGGCGGGCTATGGCTACACCTTC.